One T cell receptor beta chain is described in this entry. Data came from immunoSEQ multiplex PCR; TCRdb stores just in-frame clones and leaves some out. The sample has about 660,000 clones, about 89% seen once. This record comes from a study of shared T cell receptors in the human thymus. After removal of 2 bases from V and 3 bases from J, the junction contained 17 bases not matched to a gene. Germline V gene sequence: CDR1 GTSNPN, CDR2 SVGIG (reference sequence). This CDR3 comprises 19 residues. The same data also went into a second study, on human thymus T cells.

Sequenced sample: thymocytes. This receptor was obtained from a boy less than two years old with a congenital heart defect. V is TRBV30 and J is TRBJ2-4; TRBD2 matches at 9 bases. The chain's CDR3 is CAWSLISGRSGIVKNIQYF. For the CDR3, the DNA is TGTGCCTGGAGTCTCATTAGCGGGAGATCCGGAATAGTCAAAAACATTCAGTACTTC.